Detailed here is one TCR beta chain. Its antigen is still unknown. These data belong to a study of cytomegalovirus exposure and HLA in healthy donors. Overall study findings and caveats: A previous analysis found most TCR beta V segments productive roughly 87% or roughly 30% of the time.

PCR was performed using 60 Vbeta and 13 Jbeta primers. Some clones are missing from TCRdb's copy, which holds only in-frame ones; the method was immunoSEQ multiplex PCR. Counted here are more than 95,000 clones, 74% occurring once; the ten biggest clones make up 11%. Germline CDR1 reads SGHVS; CDR2 reads FQNEAQ. The CDR3 runs 14 residues. V gave up 4 bases and J gave up 5 bases; unmatched junction bases: 5. The chain carries TRBV7-8 and TRBJ1-1; TRBD1 agrees at 9 bases. The origin of this receptor is a woman aged 50 to 65 in good health and CMV-seropositive. The sample consisted of PBMCs. Here the CDR3 reads CASSYYRGRTEAFF. Here the CDR3 DNA reads TGTGCCAGCAGCTACTACAGGGGGCGAACTGAAGCTTTCTTT.